This paragraph reports one TCR beta chain. One end of the junction does not line up with germline, which may come from a read error. PCR used 60 Vbeta primers and 13 Jbeta primers. The data were produced by immunoSEQ multiplex PCR, yet TCRdb's version contains in-frame clones alone and is incomplete. The sample consists of over 75,000 clones, about three quarters of them appearing once. This sample was included in a study of cytomegalovirus exposure and HLA in healthy donors. The TCR sequence derives from a man aged 40-55 years in good health and CMV-seropositive. The sequencing sample was made of PBMCs.

CDR3 coding DNA: TGTGCCAGCAGCGTAGCTAGGAGATTACAGGGGGGCAATCAGCCCCAGCATTTT. This encodes CASSVARRLQGGNQPQHF. The chain links TRBV7-8 to TRBJ1-5; 8 nucleotides align to TRBD1. Germline CDR1 and CDR2: SGHVS and FQNEAQ. This CDR3 spans 18 amino acids.